These 30 T cell receptor beta chains were all obtained from the same sample, sequenced in a study of STAT3 mutations in large granular lymphocyte leukemia. Study-wide results and limits: At least one immunodominant TCR beta clonotype appeared in every T-cell large granular lymphocyte leukemia patient.

Using immunoSEQ multiplex PCR, the repertoire was profiled, and TCRdb retains in-frame clones only, with some absent. The sample consists of tens of thousands of clones, 65% to 80% of them appearing once. These receptors are not linked to any known antigen. The sequenced material came from peripheral blood mononuclear cells. Source of these receptors: a woman in her fifties or sixties with T-cell large granular lymphocyte leukemia. Some clones in this sample may be carry-over from other donors' samples.

V is TRBV18 and J is TRBJ1-5; TRBD1 might be the D (5 bases). From germline, CDR1 is KGHSH and CDR2 LQKENI. Trimming stripped 2 bases from V and 3 bases from J, with 8 bases between. The CDR3 loop spans 14 amino acids. CDR3 DNA sequence: TGTGCCAGCTCACCAGCGGGGGTCAATCAGCCCCAGCATTTT. Translation: CASSPAGVNQPQHF. Together with reference TRBV18 and TRBJ1-5, the CDR3 gives the full variable domain: NAGVMQNPRHLVRRRGQEARLRCSPMKGHSHVYWYRQLPEEGLKFMVYLQKENIIDESGMPKERFSAEFPKEGPSILRIQQVVRGDSAAYFCASSPAGVNQPQHFGDGTRLSIL.

The rearrangement joins TRBV5-4 to TRBJ2-1; 8 bases agree with TRBD1. Germline CDR1 SGHNT, CDR2 YYREEE (reference sequence). CDR3 length: 16 amino acids. The V and J ends lost 5 bases and 8 bases, in that order; junction bases with no gene match: 15. CDR3: CASSLGGTGGRDEQFF. The CDR3 nucleotides read TGTGCCAGCAGTCTGGGGGGAACAGGGGGTAGGGATGAGCAGTTCTTC.

The V call is TRBV9, the J call TRBJ1-3; maybe TRBD1 (5 bases). The germline CDR1 and CDR2 sequences are SGDLS and YYNGEE. The CDR3 consists of 16 residues. Trimming took off 0 bases at V and 2 bases at J, with 12 bases between the two ends. DNA for the CDR3: TGTGCCAGCAGCGTAGGTGGGCAGGGAGCTGGAAACACCATATATTTT. This gives the protein CASSVGGQGAGNTIYF. The full variable domain, rest sourced from reference TRBV9 and TRBJ1-3, is DSGVTQTPKHLITATGQRVTLRCSPRSGDLSVYWYQQSLDQGLQFLIQYYNGEERAKGNILERFSAQQFPDLHSELNLSSLELGDSALYFCASSVGGQGAGNTIYFGEGSWLTVV.

This clone was recorded only once. The rearrangement links TRBV19 to TRBJ2-7, with D possibly TRBD1 on 6 matching bases. V was trimmed by 4 bases and J by 2 bases, leaving 15 bases between them. Germline CDR1 and CDR2: LNHDA and SQIVND (reference sequence). This CDR3 contains 15 residues. The CDR3: CASSSGQPSTYEQYF. As DNA, the CDR3 is TGTGCCAGTAGTAGTGGACAGCCTTCCACCTACGAGCAGTACTTC. Full variable domain (missing parts from reference TRBV19 and TRBJ2-7): DGGITQSPKYLFRKEGQNVTLSCEQNLNHDAMYWYRQDPGQGLRLIYYSQIVNDFQKGDIAEGYSVSREKKESFPLTVTSAQKNPTAFYLCASSSGQPSTYEQYFGPGTRLTVT.

This rearrangement joins TRBV11-2 to TRBJ2-7; 9 positions agree with TRBD2. CDR1 and CDR2 from the germline V gene are SGHAT and FQNNGV. The CDR3 runs 15 residues. V shed 0 bases, J shed 4 bases, and the junction held 4 bases outside the gene matches. The CDR3 DNA is TGTGCCAGCAGCTTAGAGGTCAGCGGGAGGTACGAGCAGTACTTC. This codes for CASSLEVSGRYEQYF.

This chain joins TRBV30 and TRBJ1-4, with TRBD1 matching 11 bases. Per germline, CDR1 GTSNPN and CDR2 SVGIG (reference sequence). V trimming: 0 bases; J trimming: 8 bases; junction bases outside the gene matches: 5. This CDR3 spans 15 amino acids. The CDR3 nucleotides are TGTGCCTGGAGTGTAGGAGGGACAGGGGGAGAAAAACTGTTTTTT. Amino acids: CAWSVGGTGGEKLFF.

The chain carries TRBV7-2 and TRBJ1-2, with 7 bases aligning to TRBD1. Germline assignment: CDR1 SGHTA and CDR2 FQGNSA. The CDR3 contains 14 residues. Trimming cost V 5 bases and J 8 bases; bases outside gene matches: 11. The CDR3 loop reads CASSLGTAINGYTF. The CDR3 bases are TGTGCCAGCAGCCTTGGGACAGCCATAAACGGCTACACCTTC.

By share, this clone counts as medium-sized (0.01 to 0.1%). The chain joins TRBV18 to TRBJ1-4; TRBD1 aligns across 9 bases. Germline CDR1 reads KGHSH; CDR2 reads LQKENI. Germline trimming cut 4 bases from V and 3 bases from J; bases unmatched to any gene: 6. This CDR3 has 16 amino acids. CDR3 residues: CASSQIQGASNEKLFF. For the CDR3, the DNA is TGTGCCAGCTCACAAATACAGGGGGCCTCTAATGAAAAACTGTTTTTT.

V usage is TRBV7-3 and J usage is TRBJ2-1; 7 bases fit TRBD2. Losses at the gene ends were 2 bases for V and 3 bases for J; bases not matched to a gene: 7. The germline V gene encodes CDR1 SGHTA and CDR2 FQGTGA. There are 16 residues in the CDR3. This CDR3 reads CASSLWASGVYNEQFF. The CDR3 bases are TGTGCCAGCAGCTTATGGGCCAGCGGGGTCTACAATGAGCAGTTCTTC.

The chain carries TRBV27 and TRBJ2-2, with 8 bases aligning to TRBD2. The CDR3 runs 15 residues. The J segment lost 5 bases and the V segment lost 2 bases, leaving 4 bases of the junction unmatched. Germline CDR1 reads MNHEY; CDR2 reads SMNVEV (reference sequence). CDR3 in DNA: TGTGCCAGCAGTTTAATGGCGGGAGGAACCGGGGAGCTGTTTTTT. Encoded protein: CASSLMAGGTGELFF.

This rearrangement joins TRBV5-1 to TRBJ2-1, with 7 bases matching TRBD1. Losses at the gene ends were 4 bases for V and 11 bases for J; bases not matched to a gene: 6. The germline V gene encodes CDR1 SGHRS and CDR2 YFSETQ. CDR3 length equals 12 residues. Written as DNA, the CDR3 is TGCGCCAGCAGCCCATCGACAGGGAAGCAGTTCTTC. This encodes CASSPSTGKQFF.

This clone was observed a few times. This rearrangement joins TRBV7-2 to TRBJ2-5, with D possibly matching TRBD2 (7 bases). Trimming cost V 5 bases and J 4 bases, with 14 bases left between them. This CDR3 contains 14 residues. The germline V gene has CDR1 SGHTA and CDR2 FQGNSA. The DNA for the CDR3 is TGTGCCAGCAGCCCTGGGGGGGCCCGAGAGACCCAGTACTTC. Residues: CASSPGGARETQYF.

The chain uses TRBV28 and TRBJ2-7; D is possibly TRBD1 (6 bases). This CDR3 has 12 residues. Trimming removed 4 bases at V and 12 bases at J, with 16 bases between. Germline CDR1 MDHEN, CDR2 SYDVKM. CDR3 protein: CASSSSAARGYF. The CDR3 DNA reads TGTGCCAGCAGTTCGTCGGCAGCCAGGGGGTACTTC.

The rearrangement uses TRBV28 and TRBJ2-7; 9 bases align to TRBD1. Trimming removed 6 bases from V and 3 bases from J; junction bases left unmatched: 3. CDR3 length: 13 residues. Germline CDR1 is MDHEN and CDR2 is SYDVKM. The DNA of the CDR3 is TGTGCCAGCAGCCCGGACAGGGGCTACGAGCAGTACTTC. Its translation: CASSPDRGYEQYF.

V usage is TRBV5-1 and J usage is TRBJ2-3; no clear D. V was trimmed by 3 bases and J by 4 bases, leaving 9 bases between them. The CDR3 sequence is 13 residues long. Germline CDR1 is SGHRS and CDR2 is YFSETQ. The CDR3 DNA reads as TGCGCCAGCAGCTCGATGGGCCCAGATACGCAGTATTTT. It is translated as CASSSMGPDTQYF. The full variable domain, in which reference TRBV5-1 and TRBJ2-3 provide the parts outside the CDR3, is KAGVTQTPRYLIKTRGQQVTLSCSPISGHRSVSWYQQTPGQGLQFLFEYFSETQRNKGNFPGRFSGRQFSNSRSEMNVSTLELGDSALYLCASSSMGPDTQYFGPGTRLTVL.

CDR3 in DNA: TGTGCCAGCAGCTTAGGAGGGGCTATTTACGAGCAGTACTTC. It is translated as CASSLGGAIYEQYF. The chain links TRBV7-9 to TRBJ2-7, with D perhaps TRBD1 or TRBD2 (5 bases each). Germline assignment: CDR1 SEHNR and CDR2 FQNEAQ (reference sequence). This CDR3 contains 14 residues. V was pared by 1 base and J by 4 bases, with 11 bases between.

The chain has TRBV25-1 and TRBJ2-1; TRBD2 matches 7 bases. CDR3 size: 16 residues. The V gene's germline CDR1 is MGHDK and CDR2 SYGVNS. V trimming: 2 bases; J trimming: 0 bases; junction bases outside the gene matches: 4. The CDR3 coding sequence is TGTGCCAGCAGTGAAACTAGCGTCAGCTCCTACAATGAGCAGTTCTTC. Its translation: CASSETSVSSYNEQFF. The variable domain in full, completed from reference TRBV25-1 and TRBJ2-1, reads EADIYQTPRYLVIGTGKKITLECSQTMGHDKMYWYQQDPGMELHLIHYSYGVNSTEKGDLSSESTVSRIRTEHFPLTLESARPSHTSQYLCASSETSVSSYNEQFFGPGTRLTVL.

The chain combines TRBV5-6 with TRBJ2-3, with 8 bases matching TRBD2. V lost 0 bases to trimming and J lost 6 bases; unmatched junction nucleotides: 3. Germline lookup yields CDR1 SGHDT and CDR2 YYEEEE. The CDR3 loop spans 14 amino acids. CDR3 nucleotide sequence: TGTGCCAGCAGCTTGGCGGGAGGGGGGGATACGCAGTATTTT. It yields the protein CASSLAGGGDTQYF.

This sequence joins TRBV7-8 and TRBJ2-7; TRBD1 or TRBD2 may be the D gene (5 bases each). CDR1 and CDR2 from the germline V gene are SGHVS and FQNEAQ. This CDR3 has 16 residues. Trimming took off 5 bases at V and 6 bases at J, with 23 bases between the two ends. CDR3: CASSPRDPTATGEQYF. Written as DNA, the CDR3 is TGTGCCAGCAGCCCCCGGGACCCAACGGCAACGGGCGAGCAGTACTTC. Using reference TRBV7-8 and TRBJ2-7 for the parts outside the CDR3, the full variable domain is GAGVSQSPRYKVAKRGQDVALRCDPISGHVSLFWYQQALGQGPEFLTYFQNEAQLDKSGLPSDRFFAERPEGSVSTLKIQRTQQEDSAVYLCASSPRDPTATGEQYFGPGTRLTVT.

V gene TRBV30 combines with J gene TRBJ2-5; D may be TRBD1 (6 bases). The ends were cut back, 1 base at V and 5 bases at J, with 14 bases in the middle. This CDR3 region has 14 residues. CDR1 GTSNPN and CDR2 SVGIG come from the germline V gene (reference sequence). The CDR3 coding sequence is TGTGCCTGGAGTGGAGGGGGAGTAAGTGAGACCCAGTACTTC. It codes for CAWSGGGVSETQYF.

This clone was picked up a small number of times. This sample includes further DNA sequences coding for the same CDR3. This chain uses TRBV5-1 with TRBJ2-5; unclear D gene. This CDR3 region has 13 residues. V was clipped by 4 bases and J by 5 bases, with 12 bases between them. CDR1 SGHRS and CDR2 YFSETQ come from the germline V gene. The CDR3 DNA sequence: TGCGCCAGCAGCGCCCAAGGCGGCGAGACCCAGTACTTC. This sequence encodes CASSAQGGETQYF.

A few counts support this clone. The CDR3 DNA sequence: TGTGCCAGCAGCTTAGGGACAGGGAACACTGAAGCTTTCTTT. As protein: CASSLGTGNTEAFF. V and J are TRBV7-2 and TRBJ1-1, with TRBD1 identical over 7 bases. V dropped 1 base and J dropped 1; count of bases not matched to a gene: 0. CDR1 is SGHTA and CDR2 is FQGNSA in the germline V gene. The CDR3 spans 14 residues.

The genes are TRBV19 and TRBJ1-2; D is unresolved. In germline, CDR1 is LNHDA, CDR2 SQIVND (reference sequence). This CDR3 comprises 13 residues. The V and J ends lost 7 bases and 7 bases respectively, with 16 bases between them. DNA of the CDR3: TGTGCCAGTACCCCGGTGGGGAATCGTGGCTACACCTTC. Translation gives CASTPVGNRGYTF.

In DNA form, the CDR3 reads TGTGCCACCAGCGGTCGGGGGAGGAGTAATGAAAAACTGTTTTTT. Translating it yields CATSGRGRSNEKLFF. The chain links TRBV15 to TRBJ1-4; D is possibly TRBD1 (5 bases). The CDR3 covers 15 residues. Germline V gene lookup returns CDR1 LNHNV and CDR2 YYDKDF (reference sequence). V was trimmed by 5 bases and J by 4 bases, leaving 14 bases between them.

J is TRBJ1-2 and V is TRBV7-9; 9 bases line up with TRBD1. Germline trimming cut 5 bases from V and 7 bases from J; bases unmatched to any gene: 8. CDR1 and CDR2 (germline): SEHNR, FQNEAQ (reference sequence). The CDR3 covers 14 residues. CDR3 sequence (DNA): TGTGCCAGCAGCCGAACCGGGACAGGGTCTGGCTACACCTTC. Encoded protein: CASSRTGTGSGYTF.

This chain joins TRBV4-1 and TRBJ2-3; D is possibly TRBD1 (5 bases). The CDR3 consists of 14 residues. Germline assignment: CDR1 MGHRA and CDR2 YSYEKL. Trimming removed 3 bases at V and 3 bases at J, with 10 bases between. In DNA form, the CDR3 reads TGCGCCAGCAGCCACAGGGTACTGACAGATACGCAGTATTTT. This encodes CASSHRVLTDTQYF.

This chain joins TRBV5-1 and TRBJ2-5; 11 nucleotides align to TRBD2. This CDR3 spans 15 amino acids. The V gene's germline CDR1 is SGHRS and CDR2 YFSETQ. V lost 4 bases to trimming and J lost 4 bases; unmatched junction nucleotides: 6. CDR3 in DNA: TGCGCCAGCAGCCCTTCGACTAGCGGGATAGAGACCCAGTACTTC. Amino acids: CASSPSTSGIETQYF.

The chain recombines TRBV18 with TRBJ1-4; the D gene is possibly TRBD1 (5 bases). The ends were cut back, 6 bases at V and 5 bases at J, with 16 bases in the middle. The CDR3 consists of 15 residues. Per the germline V gene, CDR1 is KGHSH and CDR2 is LQKENI. CDR3 bases: TGTGCCAGCTCGCGTCGGGACGGAAAAAATGAAAAACTGTTTTTT. The encoded protein is CASSRRDGKNEKLFF.

CDR3 sequence (DNA): TGTGCCAGCACGGACACCGCCTACGAGCAGTACTTC. Translated, it gives CASTDTAYEQYF. The V and J genes are TRBV28 and TRBJ2-7, with a weak D call TRBD1 (5 bases). The CDR3 contains 12 residues. V lost 7 bases to trimming and J lost 2 bases, with 9 bases between them. Germline CDR1 MDHEN, CDR2 SYDVKM.

The chain links TRBV27 to TRBJ2-7; D is uncertain. The CDR3 length is 15 residues. V dropped 4 bases and J dropped 3 bases, with 16 bases sitting between them. CDR1 and CDR2 (germline): MNHEY, SMNVEV (reference sequence). CDR3 amino acids: CASSSTLRADYEQYF. In DNA form, the CDR3 reads TGTGCCAGCAGTTCCACCCTAAGGGCTGACTACGAGCAGTACTTC.